The clone carrying this T cell receptor (beta chain) was found many times. The sample originates from a study of T cells in Graves' hyperthyroidism and ophthalmopathy. Fresh peripheral blood, about 9.6 ml, yielded the PBMCs. Amplified TCR beta CDR3 regions derived from RNA transcripts. Primed by the HTBI set, a first-round RT-PCR was run on the TCR CDR3. TCRdb processed the multiplex PCR reads anew with MiXCR; each CDR3 protein has one entry. There are roughly 350,000 distinct CDR3 sequences in the sample; over 11% occur only once, and roughly 25% lies in the top ten. The CDR3 is 14 amino acids. Germline CDR1 MDHEN, CDR2 SYDVKM. Trimming took 5 bases from V and 3 from J, leaving 11 bases between them.

The specimen was blood. The sequence was collected from a woman aged 30 to 39 with Graves' hyperthyroidism. The rearrangement links TRBV28 to TRBJ1-5; perhaps TRBD1 as D (6 bases). The CDR3 DNA is TGTGCCAGCAGTGTCGGACAGCTCAATCAGCCCCAGCATTTT. The encoded protein is CASSVGQLNQPQHF.